Here is one TCR beta chain with its context. The antigen remains undetermined. Profiled with immunoSEQ multiplex PCR; TCRdb holds only in-frame clones, not every one. The table shows 72,000 or so clones, with about nine tenths occurring only once. The data originate from a study of T cell responses to AZD1222 COVID-19 vaccine. The study, taken as a whole, reports: Spike-wide vaccine-associated CD4 TCRs dominated at 160-218 and 743-854. A mostly white British donor set with more females was recruited, and clonal diversity was possibly underestimated.

Germline V gives CDR1 LNHDA, CDR2 SQIVND (reference sequence). CDR3 length: 13 residues. Trimming stripped 2 bases from V and 2 bases from J, with 6 bases between. The TCR originated in an adult who received the AZD1222 COVID-19 vaccine. The sample here was peripheral blood, taken 28 days after the second AZD1222 dose. The chain has TRBV19 and TRBJ1-1; D uncertain. The DNA for the CDR3 is TGTGCCAGTAGTATACCACCCAACACTGAAGCTTTCTTT. Residues: CASSIPPNTEAFF. The entire variable domain, with the rest obtained from reference TRBV19 and TRBJ1-1, is as follows: DGGITQSPKYLFRKEGQNVTLSCEQNLNHDAMYWYRQDPGQGLRLIYYSQIVNDFQKGDIAEGYSVSREKKESFPLTVTSAQKNPTAFYLCASSIPPNTEAFFGQGTRLTVV.